Following are 13 T cell receptor beta chains from one sample sequenced in a study of blood T cell repertoires in COVID-19. Produced via immunoSEQ multiplex PCR; TCRdb's table is partial and in-frame only. The table lists under 200,000 clones, around 76% of them singletons. Sequenced material: peripheral blood. The receptors here all came from a woman in her fifties or sixties with COVID-19, enrolled during active disease.

V gene TRBV19 combines with J gene TRBJ1-2, with D possibly matching TRBD1 (6 bases). V was pared by 7 bases and J by 4 bases, with 19 bases between. Germline CDR1 is LNHDA and CDR2 is SQIVND (reference sequence). The CDR3 is made up of 15 amino acids. CDR3 in DNA: TGTGCCAGTATCCCAGTGGCAGGGGAAGGCTATGGCTACACCTTC. Its protein is CASIPVAGEGYGYTF. The full variable domain, in which reference TRBV19 and TRBJ1-2 provide the parts outside the CDR3, is DGGITQSPKYLFRKEGQNVTLSCEQNLNHDAMYWYRQDPGQGLRLIYYSQIVNDFQKGDIAEGYSVSREKKESFPLTVTSAQKNPTAFYLCASIPVAGEGYGYTFGSGTRLTVV.

This clone occurred once. The chain employs TRBV30 and TRBJ1-1; 8 bases match TRBD1. Germline V gene lookup returns CDR1 GTSNPN and CDR2 SVGIG (reference sequence). J was trimmed by 7 bases and V by 5 bases; bases with no gene match: 3. This CDR3 is built from 11 residues. The CDR3 DNA sequence: TGTGCCTGGGAAGGGACAGGTGAAGCTTTCTTT. Its protein product is CAWEGTGEAFF.

The rearrangement links TRBV11-1 to TRBJ2-1; D gene unclear. Trimming took off 2 bases at V and 7 bases at J, with 9 bases between the two ends. Germline assignment: CDR1 SGHAT and CDR2 FQDESV (reference sequence). The CDR3 length is 13 residues. CDR3 nucleotides: TGTGCCAGCAGCTTAAATAGGCGGAATGAGCAGTTCTTC. Translation: CASSLNRRNEQFF.

V usage is TRBV10-1 and J usage is TRBJ1-4; D is perhaps TRBD1 (5 bases). The CDR3 spans 14 residues. Germline CDR1 WNHNN, CDR2 SYGVQD (reference sequence). V was cut by 3 bases and J by 5 bases, with 10 bases left in between. The CDR3 spells CASSEAGGNEKLFF. CDR3 in DNA: TGCGCCAGCAGTGAAGCCGGGGGGAATGAAAAACTGTTTTTT.

The chain couples TRBV29-1 to TRBJ2-5; 7 bases line up with TRBD1. The CDR3 length is 12 residues. V lost 7 bases, J lost 2 bases, and 4 bases stayed unmatched. Germline CDR1 is SQVTM and CDR2 is ANQGSEA. The CDR3, as DNA: TGCAGCGGGGACAGAAGTCAAGAGACCCAGTACTTC. It specifies CSGDRSQETQYF.

The chain combines TRBV7-3 with TRBJ1-6; TRBD1 aligns across 8 bases. V was pared by 5 bases and J by 13 bases, with 10 bases of the junction left unmatched. The CDR3 has 14 amino acids. Looked up from germline, CDR1 is SGHTA and CDR2 is FQGTGA. DNA of the CDR3: TGTGCCAGCAGCACCCGACAGGGGAGTCAGCCCCTCCACTTT. This sequence encodes CASSTRQGSQPLHF.

The chain employs TRBV7-9 and TRBJ2-3, with 7 bases that match TRBD1. Germline values: CDR1 SEHNR, CDR2 FQNEAQ (reference sequence). Trimming at V came to 1 base and at J to 1 base, leaving 2 bases not matched to a gene. This CDR3 region has 15 residues. This CDR3 reads CASSLEGAGTDTQYF. The CDR3 DNA sequence: TGTGCCAGCAGCTTAGAGGGGGCTGGCACAGATACGCAGTATTTT.

The J gene is TRBJ2-7, the V gene TRBV29-1, with 8 positions matching TRBD2. The CDR3 sequence is 15 residues long. V was clipped by 4 bases and J by 7 bases; unmatched bases: 15. Germline V gene sequence: CDR1 SQVTM, CDR2 ANQGSEA. CDR3 protein: CSVGETVAGPREQYF. The CDR3 DNA follows: TGCAGCGTTGGAGAAACAGTAGCGGGACCTCGAGAGCAGTACTTC.

The chain joins TRBV2 to TRBJ2-2; 7 nucleotides agree with TRBD2. The V gene's germline CDR1 is SNHLY and CDR2 FYNNEI. After removal of 5 bases from V and 0 bases from J, the junction contained 6 bases not matched to a gene. The length of the CDR3 is 16 residues. CDR3 sequence: CASSYRSGANTGELFF. CDR3 coding DNA: TGTGCCAGCAGTTACCGGAGCGGGGCGAACACCGGGGAGCTGTTTTTT.

This chain connects TRBV7-3 to TRBJ2-3; TRBD2 agrees at 11 bases. The V gene end was trimmed by 5 bases and the J gene end by 5 bases; junction bases not matched to a gene: 6. This CDR3 comprises 15 residues. Germline CDR1 and CDR2: SGHTA and FQGTGA. CDR3 bases: TGTGCCAGCAGCCGTAGCGGGGGGGCGGTAGATACGCAGTATTTT. Translating it yields CASSRSGGAVDTQYF.

V gene TRBV5-8 combines with J gene TRBJ2-2; possibly TRBD2 for D (6 bases). The ends were cut back, 9 bases at V and 6 bases at J, with 12 bases in the middle. The CDR3 covers 12 residues. Germline values: CDR1 SGHTS, CDR2 YDEGEE. In DNA, the CDR3 is TGTGCCACCGGCCGGGGGTCCGGGGAGCTGTTTTTT. This codes for CATGRGSGELFF.

This chain connects TRBV6-4 to TRBJ1-2; no definite D call. Between the trimmed V and J ends, which lost 3 bases and 4 bases, there was a span of 9 bases. Germline-derived CDR1 and CDR2 are MRHNA and SNTAGT. This CDR3 region has 13 residues. In DNA form, the CDR3 reads TGTGCCAGCAGTGAGGGCAGTAGCTATGGCTACACCTTC. Its protein product is CASSEGSSYGYTF.

This clone was detected once. The CDR3 loop reads CASSLYRNTEAFF. The CDR3 nucleotides are TGTGCCAGCAGTTTGTACAGGAACACTGAAGCTTTCTTT. V is TRBV6-5 and J is TRBJ1-1; D call uncertain. The CDR3 is 13 amino acids. CDR1 and CDR2 (germline): MNHEY, SVGAGI. Trimming removed 4 bases from V and 1 base from J, with 7 bases in between.